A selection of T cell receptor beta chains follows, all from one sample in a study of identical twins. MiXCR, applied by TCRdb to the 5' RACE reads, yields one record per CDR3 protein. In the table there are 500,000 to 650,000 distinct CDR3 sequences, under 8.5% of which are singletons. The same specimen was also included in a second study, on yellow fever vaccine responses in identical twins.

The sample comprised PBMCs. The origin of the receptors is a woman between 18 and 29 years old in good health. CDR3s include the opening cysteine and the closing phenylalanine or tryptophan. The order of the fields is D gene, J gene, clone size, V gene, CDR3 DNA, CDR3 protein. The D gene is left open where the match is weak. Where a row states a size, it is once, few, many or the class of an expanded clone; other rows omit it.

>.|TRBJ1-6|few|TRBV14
TGTGCCAGCAGCCTTGCAACCGGGAATTCACCCCTCCACTTT
CASSLATGNSPLHF
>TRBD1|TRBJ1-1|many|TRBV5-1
TGCGCCAGCAGCGCCGCCGGGACAGGAAAGCGGACTGAAGCTTTCTTT
CASSAAGTGKRTEAFF
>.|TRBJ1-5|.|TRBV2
TGTGCCAGCAGGGGCGCCTTGGGTCAGCCCCAGCATTTT
CASRGALGQPQHF
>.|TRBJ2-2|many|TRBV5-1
TGCGCCAGCAGCTTAGGGACCACCGGGGAGCTGTTTTTT
CASSLGTTGELFF
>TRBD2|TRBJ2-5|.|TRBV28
TGTGCCAGCAGTTTAATGGCCGGACTAGCGGGAGGAGAGACCCAGTACTTC
CASSLMAGLAGGETQYF
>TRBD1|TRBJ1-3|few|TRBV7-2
TGTGCCAGCAGCCCCAGGACAGGCTTGGGAAACACCATATATTTT
CASSPRTGLGNTIYF
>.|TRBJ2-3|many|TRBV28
TGTGCCAGCGGAGTCCTTTCGGATACGCAGTATTTT
CASGVLSDTQYF
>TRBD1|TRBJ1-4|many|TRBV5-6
TGTGCCAGCAGCGCTCGACAGGGGACTAATGAAAAACTGTTTTTT
CASSARQGTNEKLFF
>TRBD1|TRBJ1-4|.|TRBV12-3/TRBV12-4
TGTGCCAGCAGATTACAGGGGACTAATGAAAAACTGTTTTTT
CASRLQGTNEKLFF
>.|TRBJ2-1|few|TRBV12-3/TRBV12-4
TGTGCCAGCAGTGGCTGGGATTCTCAGTTCTTC
CASSGWDSQFF
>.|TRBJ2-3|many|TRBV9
TGTGCCAGCAGCGTATACTCCGGCCAGGTTCTCTTTGGGCGCACAGATACGCAGTATTTT
CASSVYSGQVLFGRTDTQYF
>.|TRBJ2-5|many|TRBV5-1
TGCGCCAGCAGCTTGGCCCCAGAAGAGACCCAGTACTTC
CASSLAPEETQYF
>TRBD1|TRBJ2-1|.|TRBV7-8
TGTGCCAGCAGCCATAAAACAGGGGGCGCACAGTGGGCCTACAATGAGCAGTTCTTC
CASSHKTGGAQWAYNEQFF